One and the same sample provided the 20 T cell receptor beta chains below, sequenced in a study of blood T cell repertoires in COVID-19. Method: immunoSEQ multiplex PCR; TCRdb's copy keeps in-frame clones and lacks some. The table lists approximately 300,000 clones, around nine tenths of them singletons. The source material was peripheral blood. The source of these receptors is a woman aged 25-40 years with COVID-19, enrolled during active disease.

The CDR3 protein is CASSMTGTYEQYF. DNA for the CDR3: TGTGCCAGCAGCATGACAGGAACCTACGAGCAGTACTTC. The V call is TRBV7-9, the J call TRBJ2-7; D perhaps matches TRBD1 (6 bases). V lost 5 bases, J lost 2 bases, and 10 bases lay in between. Per germline, CDR1 SEHNR and CDR2 FQNEAQ (reference sequence). There are 13 residues in the CDR3.

The rearrangement uses TRBV14 and TRBJ1-1, with D possibly being TRBD1 (5 bases). V was cut by 1 base and J by 5 bases, with 14 bases left in between. Germline CDR1 is SGHDN and CDR2 is FVKESK. The CDR3 is made up of 15 amino acids. CDR3 DNA: TGTGCCAGCAGCCAAGGGGGCCTAAGGCAGACTGAAGCTTTCTTT. It encodes CASSQGGLRQTEAFF.

The chain carries TRBV2 and TRBJ2-7, with 10 bases fitting TRBD2. Germline trimming cut 6 bases from V and 2 bases from J; bases unmatched to any gene: 4. This CDR3 region has 14 residues. Germline assignment: CDR1 SNHLY and CDR2 FYNNEI. The CDR3 region has the DNA TGTGCCAGCAGGTCTGGACTAGCGGCCTACGAGCAGTACTTC. This encodes CASRSGLAAYEQYF. Combining the CDR3 with reference TRBV2 and TRBJ2-7 gives the whole variable domain EPEVTQTPSHQVTQMGQEVILRCVPISNHLYFYWYRQILGQKVEFLVSFYNNEISEKSEIFDDQFSVERPDGSNFTLKIRSTKLEDSAMYFCASRSGLAAYEQYFGPGTRLTVT.

The rearrangement links TRBV28 to TRBJ1-1; no firm D call. Germline V gene sequence: CDR1 MDHEN, CDR2 SYDVKM. The V end was cut by 10 bases, the J end by 14 bases, with 17 bases between. The CDR3 has 10 amino acids. The CDR3, as DNA: TGTGCCACCCAAGATATTCAGGTCTTCTTT. Translation: CATQDIQVFF.

This chain connects TRBV21-1 to TRBJ1-6; TRBD1, the D gene given by the table, was not confirmed from the DNA. TRBV21-1 corresponds to a pseudogene. This CDR3 is 16 amino acids long. The CDR3 reads CASSKVSEDKNSPLHF. The DNA of the CDR3 is TGTGCCAGCAGCAAAGTCTCCGAGGACAAGAATTCACCCCTCCACTTT.

The chain carries TRBV10-3 and TRBJ2-7; D call uncertain. The CDR3 loop spans 12 amino acids. Germline CDR1 is ENHRY and CDR2 is SYGVKD. Trimming stripped 5 bases from V and 3 bases from J, with 8 bases between. CDR3 DNA: TGTGCCATCAGTCCCACATACTACGAGCAGTACTTC. This codes for CAISPTYYEQYF.

The gene calls are TRBV15 and TRBJ1-1; D remains unclear. V was pared by 1 base and J by 3 bases, with 12 bases between. The CDR3 extends over 15 amino acids. Germline loops: CDR1 LNHNV, CDR2 YYDKDF (reference sequence). The CDR3, as DNA: TGTGCCACCAGCAGAGCCACAGTTATGGACACTGAAGCTTTCTTT. It is translated as CATSRATVMDTEAFF.

This clone was seen a single time. The gene calls are TRBV28 and TRBJ1-5, with no clear D. This CDR3 comprises 14 residues. Germline values: CDR1 MDHEN, CDR2 SYDVKM. With 8 bases removed from V and 6 bases from J, the gap between germline ends came to 17 bases. For the CDR3, the DNA is TGTGCCAGCGGTCGGGGTTTTCGTGGTCAGCCCCAGCATTTT. Translation: CASGRGFRGQPQHF.

The rearrangement links TRBV12-3 or TRBV12-4 to TRBJ2-1, with no clear D. The CDR3 runs 13 residues. V lost 5 bases to trimming and J lost 4 bases, with 9 bases between them. The CDR3 region is CASSTHTYNEQFF. CDR3 in DNA: TGTGCCAGCAGTACCCACACGTACAATGAGCAGTTCTTC.

The rearrangement links TRBV27 to TRBJ2-7, with 8 positions matching TRBD1. With 8 bases clipped from V and 2 bases from J, the junction kept 8 bases outside the gene matches. This CDR3 has 14 residues. Germline V gene sequence: CDR1 MNHEY, CDR2 SMNVEV (reference sequence). The CDR3 bases are TGTGCCAGCGGGCGACAGGGGAGAACCTACGAGCAGTACTTC. Translated: CASGRQGRTYEQYF.

This rearrangement joins TRBV29-1 to TRBJ2-3, with 8 bases lining up with TRBD2. This CDR3 has 15 residues. V lost 7 bases to trimming and J lost 7 bases; unmatched junction nucleotides: 16. Germline V gene data show CDR1 as SQVTM and CDR2 as ANQGSEA. This chain's CDR3 is CSADDRLATRNTQYF. The CDR3 DNA is TGCAGCGCCGATGATCGACTAGCGACGCGGAATACGCAGTATTTT.

As for this clone: Other DNA sequences from this sample encode an identical CDR3 as well. This chain connects TRBV28 to TRBJ2-7; TRBD2 matches at 7 bases. Losses at the gene ends were 3 bases for V and 4 bases for J; bases not matched to a gene: 3. The CDR3 spans 13 residues. Germline CDR1 reads MDHEN; CDR2 reads SYDVKM. In DNA form, the CDR3 reads TGTGCCAGCAGTTTGGGCGGGAGTTACGAGCAGTACTTC. Translation: CASSLGGSYEQYF.

The chain combines TRBV27 with TRBJ1-1; no definite D call. Trimming left V 5 bases short and J 5 bases short, with 12 bases between. CDR3 length equals 13 residues. The germline V gene has CDR1 MNHEY and CDR2 SMNVEV (reference sequence). The CDR3 spells CASSLSVLTEAFF. CDR3 bases: TGTGCCAGCAGTCTGTCGGTACTAACTGAAGCTTTCTTT.

CDR3 amino acids: CASSVDQGPTYEQYF. DNA of the CDR3: TGTGCCAGCAGCGTCGATCAGGGGCCAACATACGAGCAGTACTTC. The J gene is TRBJ2-7, the V gene TRBV5-4, with a tentative D call TRBD1 (6 bases). Trimming removed 4 bases at V and 4 bases at J, with 18 bases between. The CDR3 totals 15 residues. Germline V gene lookup returns CDR1 SGHNT and CDR2 YYREEE (reference sequence).

The J gene is TRBJ1-2, the V gene TRBV3-1 (or the pseudogene TRBV3-2); 11 bases agree with TRBD1. This CDR3 is built from 15 residues. From germline, CDR1 is LGHDT and CDR2 YNNKEL (reference sequence). Trimming cost V 4 bases and J 8 bases; bases outside gene matches: 9. As DNA, the CDR3 is TGTGCCAGCAGCCTTACCACCGGGACAGGGGGAGGCTACACCTTC. Translation: CASSLTTGTGGGYTF.

This chain joins TRBV4-1 and TRBJ1-5; D call uncertain. The length of the CDR3 is 13 residues. Trimming took off 3 bases at V and 3 bases at J, with 6 bases between the two ends. Per the germline V gene, CDR1 is MGHRA and CDR2 is YSYEKL. Here the CDR3 reads CASSQGLNQPQHF. The DNA for the CDR3 is TGCGCCAGCAGCCAGGGCCTCAATCAGCCCCAGCATTTT.

The gene calls are TRBV27 and TRBJ2-7; the match to TRBD1 covers 7 bases. Germline V lookup: CDR1 MNHEY, CDR2 SMNVEV (reference sequence). The CDR3 consists of 15 residues. The J segment lost 3 bases and the V segment lost 5 bases, leaving 10 bases of the junction unmatched. The DNA of the CDR3 is TGTGCCAGCAGTCTAAGGACAGGTTTAGGCTACGAGCAGTACTTC. Protein product: CASSLRTGLGYEQYF.

The chain is built from TRBV5-4 and TRBJ1-1; no definite D call. Per germline, CDR1 SGHNT and CDR2 YYREEE (reference sequence). Trimming pared 4 bases from V and 0 bases from J, leaving 7 bases between. CDR3 length equals 13 residues. CDR3 DNA: TGTGCCAGCAGCGTGCGGATGAACACTGAAGCTTTCTTT. Protein: CASSVRMNTEAFF.

This clone appeared a single time. The chain couples TRBV6-5 to TRBJ1-2; 9 nucleotides match TRBD1. The J segment lost 4 bases and the V segment lost 8 bases, leaving 8 bases of the junction unmatched. This CDR3 comprises 14 residues. The germline gives CDR1 MNHEY, CDR2 SVGAGI. Here the CDR3 reads CASFGDRAPYGYTF. The CDR3 DNA sequence: TGTGCCAGCTTTGGGGACAGGGCTCCCTATGGCTACACCTTC.

The rearrangement uses TRBV5-6 and TRBJ1-2; maybe TRBD1 (5 bases). The germline V gene encodes CDR1 SGHDT and CDR2 YYEEEE. The CDR3 runs to 12 residues. V lost 4 bases and J lost 5, with 9 bases in between. The CDR3 sequence is CASSRRVYGYTF. In nucleotides, the CDR3 is TGTGCCAGCAGCCGCAGGGTTTATGGCTACACCTTC.